This TCR beta chain was profiled in a study of human CD8 memory T cell subsets. On this clonotype: Its specificity is unknown.

General study results and limits: Stem-like memory and precursor exhausted T cell repertoires showed minimal mutual overlap.

UMI-labeled 5' RACE was used, and it produced the TCR beta libraries. As processed by the authors: Functional CDR3 beta clonotype counts ranged from 3,000 to 18,000 in each TCR beta library. Using the 5' RACE reads, TCRdb records one entry per CDR3 protein without DNA. Clone size and V and J calls follow TCRdb, not the original study. Here the sample table reports fewer than 8,000 distinct CDR3 sequences. Magnetic separation of the negative type served to enrich total CD8+ T cells. RNA originated from duplicate vials containing some 140,000 sorted CD8+ T cells per subset. The receptor was derived from a human donor in good health. Sequenced input: CD8+ T cells from PBMCs.

This chain's CDR3 is CASSSTGRSYEQYF. The J gene is TRBJ2-7, the V gene TRBV5-1. This CDR3 contains 14 residues. Germline-derived CDR1 and CDR2 are SGHRS and YFSETQ.